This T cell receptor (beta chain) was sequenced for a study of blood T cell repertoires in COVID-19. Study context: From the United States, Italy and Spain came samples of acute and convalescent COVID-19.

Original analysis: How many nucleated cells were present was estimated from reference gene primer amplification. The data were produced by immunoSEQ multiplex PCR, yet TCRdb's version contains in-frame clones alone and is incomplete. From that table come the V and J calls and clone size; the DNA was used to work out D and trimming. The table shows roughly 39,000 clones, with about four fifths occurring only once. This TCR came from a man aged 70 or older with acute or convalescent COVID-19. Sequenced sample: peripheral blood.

The CDR3 nucleotides are TGTGCCAGCCTCTACTGGGATAAGACAGGGCCAGAGACCCAGTACTTC. Translating gives CASLYWDKTGPETQYF. The rearrangement links TRBV6-9 to TRBJ2-5, with 7 bases aligning to TRBD1. Germline-derived CDR1 and CDR2 are MNHGY and SVAAGI. The CDR3 sequence is 16 residues long. V lost 8 bases to trimming and J lost 4 bases; unmatched junction nucleotides: 16.